This entry features one T cell receptor (beta chain) sequence. The antigen it recognizes is unknown. No much larger clone exists at a distance of one base, and base qualities are not known. This record comes from a study of T cells in Graves' hyperthyroidism and ophthalmopathy (dated by TCRdb to about 2019). As for the study more broadly: Peripheral blood was sampled at the time of initial diagnosis, prior to any treatment. Prospective prediction of ophthalmopathy was tested in an independent validation cohort consisting of 18 hyperthyroidism patients and some 17 patients who later progressed to ophthalmopathy. The paper describes TCR Vbeta CDR3 sequencing of 120 to 150 peripheral blood samples, made up of some 42 ophthalmopathy patients, some 76 hyperthyroidism patients and around 17 progressor patients. The 75 to 100 discovery patients were randomly split 7:3 into training and test sets. To identify TCR V-J signatures that set the groups apart, the researchers used a discovery cohort of about a hundred patients, made up of 40 to 45 with Graves' ophthalmopathy and some 55 with stable Graves' hyperthyroidism. Following sampling, methimazole starting at 30 mg daily was given to hyperthyroidism patients, and high-dose intravenous methylprednisolone was given to ophthalmopathy patients. In addition, the study compared T-cell repertoires in thyroid tissue and in blood from about 6 Graves' hyperthyroidism patients. The study at large found these results: Sample size was not statistically predetermined, and investigators were not blinded to group allocation. A 13 V-J signature model separated ophthalmopathy from stable hyperthyroidism, with around 88% sensitivity and 81% to 83% specificity in cross-validation and 80%/75% in testing. Most expanded thyroid clonotypes (frequency above 0.001) were also found in blood, which suggests that blood repertoires may mirror thyroid immune responses. In validation, the model predicted progression to ophthalmopathy with just under 71% sensitivity and roughly 72% specificity, a median of about 6 months before onset.

V gives up 1 base and J gives up 6 bases, and the segment between their germline ends measures 13 bases. The CDR3, from cysteine to phenylalanine, totals 14 residues. Only CDR3 DNA remains: 42 bases, in frame from the first base. Reading the germline V gene gives CDR1 MNHNS and CDR2 SASEGT. Amplification of TCR beta CDR3 regions was carried out from RNA transcripts. The first round of RT-PCR for the TCR CDR3 was performed with the HTBI primer set and the Qiagen OneStep RT-PCR kit. Libraries were constructed in a second round of multiplex PCR, after which size selection and purification were performed. Sequencing of the libraries was done on an Illumina HiSeq2000 using paired-end 100 bp reads. As for the original processing: SOAPnuke was used to process the raw data, removing reads that contained adapters or uncalled bases, had a mean Phred below 15, or lacked an exact match to the constant primer or identifier. COPE v1.2.5 was used to merge high-quality paired reads, and clonotypes were defined as unique nucleotide sequences. MiTCR v1.1 was used to align clonotypes to the IMGT TRBV, TRBD and TRBJ reference segments. The analysis was restricted to V-J combinations with a frequency above 0.0001, which together covered 99% to 99.2% of the repertoires. A TCS score was defined as the ratio between F50 (clonal expansion) and ExV (chaos), using BLOSUM62-based TCRdist between CDR3 peptides within each V-J. Welch's t-statistics and random forest reduced approximately 520 V-J features to roughly 13, which were used in a naive Bayes classifier (R e1071). TCRdb applied fastp at Q25 and MiXCR to the public reads, then kept only in-frame beta chains. Each entry is one CDR3 protein sequence, shown with its most common DNA and genes. The V and J calls were not made by the authors but by TCRdb's processing. Present in this sample are around 250,000 distinct CDR3 sequences, approximately 24% of which were seen just once. Together, the top ten hold approximately 35% of the sample.

Ophthalmopathy patients had moderately to severely active disease, Clinical Activity Score of at least 3, NOSPECS grade of at least 4, and duration under 3 months. Patients with uncontrolled infections, other autoimmune diseases, pregnancy or lactation were excluded. Diagnoses were based on clinical symptoms, serum thyroxine and TRAb, thyroid ultrasound and orbital computed tomography. Ficoll-Paque density gradient centrifugation was used to isolate PBMCs from around 9.1 ml of fresh peripheral blood. Total RNA was extracted with Trizol reagent, and quality was checked on an Agilent 2100 Bioanalyzer.

The sequencing input was blood. In this chain, TRBV6-1 is recombined with TRBJ2-7, and the D gene may be TRBD1, 6 bases matching. The TCR sequence derives from a woman in her thirties or forties with Graves' ophthalmopathy. This receptor has the CDR3 CASSEVTQGREQYF. The sequence in DNA is TGTGCCAGCAGTGAAGTTACACAGGGACGCGAGCAGTACTTC.